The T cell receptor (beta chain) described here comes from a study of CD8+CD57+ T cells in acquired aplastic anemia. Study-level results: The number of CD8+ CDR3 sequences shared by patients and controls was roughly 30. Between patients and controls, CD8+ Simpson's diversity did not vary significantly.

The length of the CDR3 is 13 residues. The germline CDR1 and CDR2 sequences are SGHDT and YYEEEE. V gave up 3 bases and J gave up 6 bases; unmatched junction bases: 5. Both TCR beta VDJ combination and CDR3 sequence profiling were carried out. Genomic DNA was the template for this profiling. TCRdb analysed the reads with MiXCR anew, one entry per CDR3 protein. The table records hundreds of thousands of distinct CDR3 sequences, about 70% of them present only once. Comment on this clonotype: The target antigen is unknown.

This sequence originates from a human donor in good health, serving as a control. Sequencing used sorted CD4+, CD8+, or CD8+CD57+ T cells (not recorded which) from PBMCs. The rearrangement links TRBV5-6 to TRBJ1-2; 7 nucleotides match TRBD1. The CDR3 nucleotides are TGTGCCAGCAGCTCGGGACAGATTGATGGCTACACCTTC. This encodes CASSSGQIDGYTF. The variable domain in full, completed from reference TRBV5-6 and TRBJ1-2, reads DAGVTQSPTHLIKTRGQQVTLRCSPKSGHDTVSWYQQALGQGPQFIFQYYEEEERQRGNFPDRFSGHQFPNYSSELNVNALLLGDSALYLCASSSGQIDGYTFGSGTRLTVV.